This T cell receptor (beta chain) was profiled in a study of T cells in Graves' hyperthyroidism and ophthalmopathy. The CDR3 runs 15 residues. The germline gives CDR1 SGHNT, CDR2 YYREEE (reference sequence). After removal of 0 bases from V and 5 bases from J, the junction contained 4 bases not matched to a gene. The study based diagnoses on clinical symptoms, serum thyroxine and TRAb, thyroid ultrasound and orbital computed tomography. TCR beta CDR3 sequences were amplified from RNA transcripts. First-round RT-PCR targeting the TCR CDR3 was performed with the HTBI primer set. MiXCR, run by TCRdb on the multiplex PCR reads, gives a single entry per CDR3 protein. The sample comprises 300,000 to 450,000 distinct CDR3 sequences, approximately 17% of which are singletons, and 40% rests with the top ten.

The rearrangement joins TRBV5-4 to TRBJ2-7, with 11 bases identical to TRBD1. This TCR was sampled from a man between 18 and 29 years old with Graves' ophthalmopathy. Sequencing used blood. CDR3 coding DNA: TGTGCCAGCAGCTTGGGCGGACAGGGGGCCGACGAGCAGTACTTC. This encodes CASSLGGQGADEQYF.